Given below is one T cell receptor (beta chain) in context. Its recognized antigen is unknown. These data originate in a study of monozygotic twins with inflammatory bowel disease (dated by TCRdb to the late 2010s). Concerning the study at large: The complete study included 28 monozygotic twin pairs: 19 IBD-discordant Danish pairs and nine German pairs, of which four were IBD-concordant and five were IBD-discordant. The search for disease-associated traits relied mainly on comparing IBD patients with their genetically identical healthy co-twins within discordant pairs. Each individual had, on average, about 151 000 unique TCRalpha sequences and 181 000 unique TCRbeta sequences available for analysis. General conclusions and limits of the study: Fewer clonotypes were shared with other individuals by IBD patients than by healthy twins, most markedly in patients showing signs of disease activity. The results gave no support for a single strong signal or clonotype linked to IBD. Because patients were on differing immunosuppressive treatments, the repertoires may have picked up extra background noise and inter-individual variability. A decrease in TCRbeta repertoire diversity, as measured by inverse Simpson index, was observed in IBD patients compared with their healthy co-twins. Repertoire similarity did not differ between concordant and discordant twins, which could be due to limited statistical power. The analysis was unable to tell different T cell subtypes apart.

The library was prepared using 5' RACE. For each TCR library, around 4,000 ng of total RNA was used. For each sample, cDNA synthesis with SMARTScribe reverse transcriptase was split into eight separate reactions. During cDNA synthesis, template switching was used to introduce unique molecular identifiers that contained a 6-nucleotide sample barcode. TCRalpha and TCRbeta cDNA was amplified by two nested PCRs of about 15 and 9 cycles, with bead purification after each PCR. Before amplification, the cDNA was both treated with uracil DNA-glycosylase and purified with the QIAquick PCR purification kit. The second PCR was the step at which Illumina TruSeq-compatible adapters and sample-specific barcodes were added. TapeStation and Qubit were used to check library quality and concentration, and 4.5 to 6 ng of each library was pooled. Pooled libraries were sequenced on an Illumina HiSeq2500 single-index Rapid Run with 2 x 100 bp reads and custom sequencing primers. The authors' analysis ran thus. UMI-based consensus assembly with MiGEC version 1.2.6 was used to correct PCR and sequencing errors. MiXCR version 2.1.1 handled V(D)J alignment, clonotype assembly and CDR3 extraction. To normalise gene usage, clonotype sharing and MAIT/NKT TCR abundance, the analysis used the top 1000, 10 000 and 20 000 clonotypes per sample. Diversity was computed as the inverse Simpson index with the vegan R package after downsampling to 27 000 UMIs. Statistical testing used paired Mann-Whitney U tests on the discordant twin pairs and applied Benjamini-Hochberg correction for multiple testing. TCRdb reprocessed the reads and assigns one entry to each CDR3 protein sequence, leaving out DNA. The V and J calls, along with clone size, are taken from TCRdb and not from the paper's own processing. This sample's table carries around 380,000 distinct CDR3 sequences. Of the sample, roughly 2.5% is held by the ten largest clones.

The germline V gene gives CDR1 as SNHLY and CDR2 as FYNNEI. Its CDR3 holds 11 amino acids, cysteine through phenylalanine. No DNA has been recorded. From each donor, an approximately 2.5 ml peripheral blood sample was collected into PAXgene tubes and stored at -80 degrees C. Total RNA was isolated from whole blood with the PAXgene blood miRNA kit on an automated QIAcube, without T cell sorting. Peripheral blood from monozygotic twin pairs concordant or discordant for inflammatory bowel disease was subjected to deep TCRalpha and TCRbeta repertoire profiling with unique molecular barcoding. Smoking habits were recorded for all twin pairs, with individuals classified as current, former or never smokers.

The chain joins TRBV2 to TRBJ2-1; TCRdb's D gene call, TRBD1, goes unchecked for lack of DNA. The source is a human donor with ulcerative colitis or Crohn's disease, or a healthy co-twin of an affected twin (not recorded which). The source material was blood. The CDR3 here reads CASSVGREQFF.